This T cell receptor (beta chain) originates from a study of control samples from healthy donors and cancer patients. Clones were read by immunoSEQ multiplex PCR, and TCRdb kept only the in-frame ones, dropping some. The sample yields approximately 120,000 clones, 70% to 90% seen once. V was cut by 5 bases and J by 7 bases, with 17 bases left in between. Germline V CDR1 and CDR2: LNHDA, SQIVND (reference sequence). This CDR3 region has 14 residues. The clonotype comes from a man aged 60 to 75 in good health. The V and J genes are TRBV19 and TRBJ1-1, with D possibly being TRBD1 (5 bases). Sequenced: blood. The CDR3 is CASSPNPGAFEAFF. The CDR3 DNA follows: TGTGCCAGTAGTCCGAACCCCGGGGCCTTTGAAGCTTTCTTT. Full variable domain (outside the CDR3, taken from reference TRBV19 and TRBJ1-1): DGGITQSPKYLFRKEGQNVTLSCEQNLNHDAMYWYRQDPGQGLRLIYYSQIVNDFQKGDIAEGYSVSREKKESFPLTVTSAQKNPTAFYLCASSPNPGAFEAFFGQGTRLTVV.